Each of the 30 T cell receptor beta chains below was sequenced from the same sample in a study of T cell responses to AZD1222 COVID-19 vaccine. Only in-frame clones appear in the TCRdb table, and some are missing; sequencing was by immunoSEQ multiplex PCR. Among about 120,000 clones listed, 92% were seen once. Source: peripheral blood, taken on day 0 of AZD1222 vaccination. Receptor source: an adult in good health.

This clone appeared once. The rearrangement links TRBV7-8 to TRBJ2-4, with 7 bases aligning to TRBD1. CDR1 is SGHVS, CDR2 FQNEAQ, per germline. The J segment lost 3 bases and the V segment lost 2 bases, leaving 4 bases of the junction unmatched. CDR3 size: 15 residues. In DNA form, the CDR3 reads TGTGCCAGCAGCTTACCTACAGGGGACAAAAACATTCAGTACTTC. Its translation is CASSLPTGDKNIQYF.

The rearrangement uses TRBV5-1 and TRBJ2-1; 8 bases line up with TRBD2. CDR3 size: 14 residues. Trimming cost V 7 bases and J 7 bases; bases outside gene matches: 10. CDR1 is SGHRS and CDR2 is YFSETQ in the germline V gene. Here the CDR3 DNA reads TGCGCCAGCCTGGGAGCGGGAGATGAAAATGAGCAGTTCTTC. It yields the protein CASLGAGDENEQFF.

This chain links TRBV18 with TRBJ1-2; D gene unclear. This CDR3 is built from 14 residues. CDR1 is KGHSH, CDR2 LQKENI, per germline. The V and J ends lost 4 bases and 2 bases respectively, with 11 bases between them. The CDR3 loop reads CASSLSIGNYGYTF. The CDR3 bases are TGTGCCAGCTCACTCTCGATAGGGAACTATGGCTACACCTTC.

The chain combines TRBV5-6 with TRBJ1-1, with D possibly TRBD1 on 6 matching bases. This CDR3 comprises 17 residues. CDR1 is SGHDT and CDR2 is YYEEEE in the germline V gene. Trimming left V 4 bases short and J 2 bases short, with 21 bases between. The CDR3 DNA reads TGTGCCAGCAGCCTTGGGGGGCCCAAGATCGGAAACACTGAAGCTTTCTTT. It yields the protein CASSLGGPKIGNTEAFF.

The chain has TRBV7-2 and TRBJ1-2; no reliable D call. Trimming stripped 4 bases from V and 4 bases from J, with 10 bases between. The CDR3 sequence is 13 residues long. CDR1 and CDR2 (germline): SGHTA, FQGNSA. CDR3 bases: TGTGCCAGCAGCTACGACGGAGGCTATGGCTACACCTTC. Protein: CASSYDGGYGYTF.

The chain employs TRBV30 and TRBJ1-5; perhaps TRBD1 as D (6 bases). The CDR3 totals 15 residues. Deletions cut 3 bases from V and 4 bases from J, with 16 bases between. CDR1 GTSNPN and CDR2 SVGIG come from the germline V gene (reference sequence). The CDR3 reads CAWRATGGENQPQHF. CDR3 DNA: TGTGCCTGGAGGGCTACGGGGGGCGAAAATCAGCCCCAGCATTTT.

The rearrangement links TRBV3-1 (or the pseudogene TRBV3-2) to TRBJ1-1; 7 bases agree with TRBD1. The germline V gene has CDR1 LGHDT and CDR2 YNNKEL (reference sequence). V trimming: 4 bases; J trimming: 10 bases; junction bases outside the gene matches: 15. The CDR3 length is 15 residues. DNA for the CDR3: TGTGCCAGCAGCCCTTCCCGACAGGGTGGAAAGCTAGCTTTCTTT. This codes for CASSPSRQGGKLAFF.

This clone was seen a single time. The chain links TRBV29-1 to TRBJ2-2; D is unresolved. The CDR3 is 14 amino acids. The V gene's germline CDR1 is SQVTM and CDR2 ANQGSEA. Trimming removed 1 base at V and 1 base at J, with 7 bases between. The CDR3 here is CSVEGRKNTGELFF. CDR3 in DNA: TGCAGCGTTGAAGGTCGAAAGAACACCGGGGAGCTGTTTTTT.

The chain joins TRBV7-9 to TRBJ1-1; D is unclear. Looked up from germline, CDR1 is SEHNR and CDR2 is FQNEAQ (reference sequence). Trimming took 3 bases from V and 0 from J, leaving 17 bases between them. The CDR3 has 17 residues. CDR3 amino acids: CASSLRVSQSVNTEAFF. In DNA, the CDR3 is TGTGCCAGCAGCTTGAGGGTATCGCAATCCGTGAACACTGAAGCTTTCTTT.

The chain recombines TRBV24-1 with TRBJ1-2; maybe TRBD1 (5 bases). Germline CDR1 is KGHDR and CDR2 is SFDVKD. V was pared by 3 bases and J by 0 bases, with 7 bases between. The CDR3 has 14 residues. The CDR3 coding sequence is TGTGCCACCAGTGATCTGGACACTAACTATGGCTACACCTTC. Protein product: CATSDLDTNYGYTF.

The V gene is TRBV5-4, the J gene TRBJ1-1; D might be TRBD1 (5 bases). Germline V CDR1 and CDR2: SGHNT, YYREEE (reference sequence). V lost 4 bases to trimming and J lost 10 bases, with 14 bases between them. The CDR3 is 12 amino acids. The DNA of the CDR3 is TGTGCCAGCAGCCTGGAGGGGTACGGAGCTTTCTTT. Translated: CASSLEGYGAFF.

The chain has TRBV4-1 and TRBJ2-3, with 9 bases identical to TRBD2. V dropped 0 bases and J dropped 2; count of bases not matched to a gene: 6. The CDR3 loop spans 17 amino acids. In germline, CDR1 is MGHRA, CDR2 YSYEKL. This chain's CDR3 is CASSQESTSGFTDTQYF. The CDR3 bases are TGCGCCAGCAGCCAAGAGTCCACTAGCGGGTTCACAGATACGCAGTATTTT.

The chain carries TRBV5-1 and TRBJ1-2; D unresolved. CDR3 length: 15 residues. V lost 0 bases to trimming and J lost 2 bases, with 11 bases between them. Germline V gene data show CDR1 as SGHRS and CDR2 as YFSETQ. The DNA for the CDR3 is TGCGCCAGCAGCTTGGAAGGTTGGGGAAACTATGGCTACACCTTC. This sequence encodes CASSLEGWGNYGYTF. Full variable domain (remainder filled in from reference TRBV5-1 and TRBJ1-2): KAGVTQTPRYLIKTRGQQVTLSCSPISGHRSVSWYQQTPGQGLQFLFEYFSETQRNKGNFPGRFSGRQFSNSRSEMNVSTLELGDSALYLCASSLEGWGNYGYTFGSGTRLTVV.

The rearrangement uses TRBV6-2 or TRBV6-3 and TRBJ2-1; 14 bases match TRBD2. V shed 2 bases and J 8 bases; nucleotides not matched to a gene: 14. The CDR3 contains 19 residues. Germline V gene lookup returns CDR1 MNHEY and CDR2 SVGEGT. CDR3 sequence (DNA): TGTGCCAGCAGTTACGAACTACAGGGACTAGCGGGAGATGGAGATGAGCAGTTCTTC. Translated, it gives CASSYELQGLAGDGDEQFF.

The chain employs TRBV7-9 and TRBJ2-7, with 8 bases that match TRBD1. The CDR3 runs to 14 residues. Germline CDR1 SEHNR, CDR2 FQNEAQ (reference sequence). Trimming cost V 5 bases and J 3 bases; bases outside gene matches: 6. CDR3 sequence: CASSRRDRFYEQYF. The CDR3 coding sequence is TGTGCCAGCAGCCGCAGGGACAGGTTCTACGAGCAGTACTTC.

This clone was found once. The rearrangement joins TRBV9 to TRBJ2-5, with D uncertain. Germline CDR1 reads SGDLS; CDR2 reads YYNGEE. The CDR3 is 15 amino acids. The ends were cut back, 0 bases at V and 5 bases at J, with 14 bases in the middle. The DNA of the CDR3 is TGTGCCAGCAGCGTAGAGGGCTACCCCCCTGAGACCCAGTACTTC. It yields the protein CASSVEGYPPETQYF.

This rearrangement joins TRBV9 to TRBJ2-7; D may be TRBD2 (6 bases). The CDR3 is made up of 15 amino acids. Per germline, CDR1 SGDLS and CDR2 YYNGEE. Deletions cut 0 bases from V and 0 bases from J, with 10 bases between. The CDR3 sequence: CASSVAAGGSYEQYF. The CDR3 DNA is TGTGCCAGCAGCGTAGCCGCCGGGGGCTCCTACGAGCAGTACTTC. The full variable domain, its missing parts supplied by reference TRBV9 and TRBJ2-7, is DSGVTQTPKHLITATGQRVTLRCSPRSGDLSVYWYQQSLDQGLQFLIQYYNGEERAKGNILERFSAQQFPDLHSELNLSSLELGDSALYFCASSVAAGGSYEQYFGPGTRLTVT.

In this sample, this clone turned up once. CDR3 bases: TGCGCCAGCAGCTCCCGACTAGCGGGGGGGAATACGCAGTATTTT. Residues: CASSSRLAGGNTQYF. V is TRBV5-1 and J is TRBJ2-3, with 14 bases identical to TRBD2. Germline V gene data show CDR1 as SGHRS and CDR2 as YFSETQ. V lost 3 bases to trimming and J lost 7 bases; unmatched junction nucleotides: 4. This CDR3 comprises 15 residues. The full variable domain, its missing parts supplied by reference TRBV5-1 and TRBJ2-3, is KAGVTQTPRYLIKTRGQQVTLSCSPISGHRSVSWYQQTPGQGLQFLFEYFSETQRNKGNFPGRFSGRQFSNSRSEMNVSTLELGDSALYLCASSSRLAGGNTQYFGPGTRLTVL.

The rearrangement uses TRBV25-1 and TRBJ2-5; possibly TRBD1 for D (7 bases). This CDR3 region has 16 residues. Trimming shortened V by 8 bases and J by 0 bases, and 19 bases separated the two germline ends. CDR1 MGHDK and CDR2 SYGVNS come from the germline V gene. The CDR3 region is CASPFDRAGNQETQYF. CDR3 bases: TGTGCCAGCCCTTTCGACAGGGCGGGGAACCAAGAGACCCAGTACTTC.

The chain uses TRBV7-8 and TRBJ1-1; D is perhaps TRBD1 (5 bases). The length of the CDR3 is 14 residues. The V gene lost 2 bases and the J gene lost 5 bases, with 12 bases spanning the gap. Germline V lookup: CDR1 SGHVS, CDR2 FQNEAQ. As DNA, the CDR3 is TGTGCCAGCAGCTTATCAGGGATGTGGACTGAAGCTTTCTTT. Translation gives CASSLSGMWTEAFF. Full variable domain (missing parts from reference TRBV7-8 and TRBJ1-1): GAGVSQSPRYKVAKRGQDVALRCDPISGHVSLFWYQQALGQGPEFLTYFQNEAQLDKSGLPSDRFFAERPEGSVSTLKIQRTQQEDSAVYLCASSLSGMWTEAFFGQGTRLTVV.

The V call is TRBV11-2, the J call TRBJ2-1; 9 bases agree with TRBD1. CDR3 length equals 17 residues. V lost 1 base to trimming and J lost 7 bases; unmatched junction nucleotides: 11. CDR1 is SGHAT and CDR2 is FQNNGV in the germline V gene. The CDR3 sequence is CASSLGLPGQGRNEQFF. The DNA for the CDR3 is TGTGCCAGCAGCTTAGGGCTCCCGGGACAGGGTCGAAATGAGCAGTTCTTC.

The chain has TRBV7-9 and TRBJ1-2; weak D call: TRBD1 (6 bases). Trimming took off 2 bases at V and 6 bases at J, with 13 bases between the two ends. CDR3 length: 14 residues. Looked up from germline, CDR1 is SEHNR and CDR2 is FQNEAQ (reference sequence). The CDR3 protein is CASSLRVAGDGYTF. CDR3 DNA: TGTGCCAGCAGCTTACGAGTTGCAGGGGATGGCTACACCTTC.

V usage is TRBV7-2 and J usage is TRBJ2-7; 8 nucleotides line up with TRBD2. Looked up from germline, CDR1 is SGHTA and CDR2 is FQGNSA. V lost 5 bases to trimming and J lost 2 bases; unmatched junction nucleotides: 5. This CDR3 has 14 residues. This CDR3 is CASSMGLGAYEQYF. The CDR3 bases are TGTGCCAGCAGCATGGGACTAGGGGCCTACGAGCAGTACTTC.

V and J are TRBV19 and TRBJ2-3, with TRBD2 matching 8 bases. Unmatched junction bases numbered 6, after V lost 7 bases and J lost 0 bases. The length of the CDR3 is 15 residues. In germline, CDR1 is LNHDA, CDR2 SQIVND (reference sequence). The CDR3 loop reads CASIGTRGSTDTQYF. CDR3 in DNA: TGTGCCAGTATTGGGACTAGGGGGAGCACAGATACGCAGTATTTT.

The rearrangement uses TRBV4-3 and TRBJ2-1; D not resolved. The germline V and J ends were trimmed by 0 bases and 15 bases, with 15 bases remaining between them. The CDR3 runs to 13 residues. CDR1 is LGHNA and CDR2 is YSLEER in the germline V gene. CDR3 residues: CASSQDLPASPFF. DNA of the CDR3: TGCGCCAGCAGCCAAGACCTCCCAGCCTCACCGTTCTTC.

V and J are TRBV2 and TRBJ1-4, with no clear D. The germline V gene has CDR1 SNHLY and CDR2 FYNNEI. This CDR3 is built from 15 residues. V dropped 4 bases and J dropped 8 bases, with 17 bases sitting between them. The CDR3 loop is CASSGDLKRDEKLFF. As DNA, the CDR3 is TGTGCCAGCAGTGGTGACTTAAAGCGCGACGAAAAACTGTTTTTT.

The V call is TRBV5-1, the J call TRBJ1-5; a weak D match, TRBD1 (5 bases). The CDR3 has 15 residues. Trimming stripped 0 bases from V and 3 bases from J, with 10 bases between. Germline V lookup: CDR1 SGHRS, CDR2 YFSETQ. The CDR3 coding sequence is TGCGCCAGCAGCTTGGAAGGGGTACTCAATCAGCCCCAGCATTTT. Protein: CASSLEGVLNQPQHF. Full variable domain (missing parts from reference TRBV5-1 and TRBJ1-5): KAGVTQTPRYLIKTRGQQVTLSCSPISGHRSVSWYQQTPGQGLQFLFEYFSETQRNKGNFPGRFSGRQFSNSRSEMNVSTLELGDSALYLCASSLEGVLNQPQHFGDGTRLSIL.

In nucleotides, the CDR3 is TGTGCCAGCAGCGAGGATGCGCTGCCTTCCTACGAGCAGTACTTC. Translation: CASSEDALPSYEQYF. The gene calls are TRBV5-5 and TRBJ2-7, with D uncertain. The germline gives CDR1 SGHKS, CDR2 YYEKEE (reference sequence). V was shortened by 4 bases and J by 1 base, with 15 bases between the two germline ends. The CDR3 has 15 amino acids.

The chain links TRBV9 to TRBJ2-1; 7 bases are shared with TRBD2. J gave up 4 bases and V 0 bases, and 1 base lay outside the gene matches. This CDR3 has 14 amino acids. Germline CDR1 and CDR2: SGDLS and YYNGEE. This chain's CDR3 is CASSVGRGYNEQFF. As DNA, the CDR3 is TGTGCCAGCAGCGTAGGGCGGGGGTACAATGAGCAGTTCTTC.

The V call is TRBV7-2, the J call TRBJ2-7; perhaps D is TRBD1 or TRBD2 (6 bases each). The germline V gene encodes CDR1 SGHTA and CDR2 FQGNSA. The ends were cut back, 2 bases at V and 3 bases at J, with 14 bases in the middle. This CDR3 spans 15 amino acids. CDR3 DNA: TGTGCCAGCAGCTTAAGGGGGGCCGAGGTCTACGAGCAGTACTTC. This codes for CASSLRGAEVYEQYF.